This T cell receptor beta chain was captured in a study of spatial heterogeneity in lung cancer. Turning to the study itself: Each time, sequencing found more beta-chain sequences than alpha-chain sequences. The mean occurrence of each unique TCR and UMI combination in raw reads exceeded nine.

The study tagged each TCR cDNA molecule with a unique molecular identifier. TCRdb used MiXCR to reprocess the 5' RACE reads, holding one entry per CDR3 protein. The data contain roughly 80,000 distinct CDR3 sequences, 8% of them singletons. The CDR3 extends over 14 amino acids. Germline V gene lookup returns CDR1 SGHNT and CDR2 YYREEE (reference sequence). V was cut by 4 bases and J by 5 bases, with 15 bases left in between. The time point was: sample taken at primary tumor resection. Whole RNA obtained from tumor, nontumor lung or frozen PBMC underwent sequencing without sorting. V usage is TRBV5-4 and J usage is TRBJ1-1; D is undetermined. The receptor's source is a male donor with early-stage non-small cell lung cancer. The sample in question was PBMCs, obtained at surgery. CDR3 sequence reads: CASSHVGSGTEAFF. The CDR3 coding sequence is TGTGCCAGCAGCCACGTGGGTAGCGGTACTGAAGCTTTCTTT.